Listed here are 27 T cell receptor beta chains from one sample, sequenced in a study of blood T cell repertoires in COVID-19 (dated by TCRdb to the early 2020s). Library preparation employed the immunoSEQ multiplex PCR assay. TCRdb re-hosts the immuneACCESS table, in-frame sequences only. Its copies lack some clones; in the studies checked, an unresolved V gene accounts for under half of them, and the cause for the rest is not known. The sample table shows 220,000 or so clones, and about 81% are seen once. Around 8% of the sample comes from the top ten. Sequencing was carried out using peripheral blood. Source of these receptors: a woman aged 80 or over with COVID-19, enrolled during active disease.

The chain employs TRBV5-4 and TRBJ1-3; 7 bases line up with TRBD1. Trimming at V came to 5 bases and at J to 0 bases, leaving 5 bases not matched to a gene. The CDR3 contains 15 residues. Germline CDR1 and CDR2: SGHNT and YYREEE (reference sequence). The CDR3 DNA follows: TGTGCCAGCAGAGCCGGGACAGCCTCTGGAAACACCATATATTTT. Encoded protein: CASRAGTASGNTIYF.

This clone was counted a few times. V gene TRBV7-9 combines with J gene TRBJ1-2, with 7 bases lining up with TRBD1. This CDR3 is built from 17 residues. V gave up 5 bases and J gave up 2 bases; unmatched junction bases: 14. The germline V gene has CDR1 SEHNR and CDR2 FQNEAQ (reference sequence). The CDR3 DNA reads TGTGCCAGCAGCCTCCGGGACAGCCCTACCTTCAACTATGGCTACACCTTC. It translates to CASSLRDSPTFNYGYTF.

The gene calls are TRBV13 and TRBJ2-7; D may be TRBD2 (6 bases). The germline CDR1 and CDR2 sequences are PRHDT and FYEKMQ (reference sequence). V was trimmed by 7 bases and J by 5 bases, leaving 24 bases between them. The CDR3 is 16 residues long. The CDR3 here is CASTRSAGNPLDEQYF. CDR3 DNA: TGTGCCAGCACCCGCAGTGCGGGGAACCCCCTGGACGAGCAGTACTTC.

The chain couples TRBV6-6 to TRBJ1-5; 7 bases are shared with TRBD1. J gave up 0 bases and V 4 bases, and 6 bases lay outside the gene matches. The V gene's germline CDR1 is MNHNY and CDR2 SVGAGI (reference sequence). The CDR3 runs to 16 residues. The DNA for the CDR3 is TGTGCCAGCAGTTTCACAGGGGACCATAGCAATCAGCCCCAGCATTTT. Translating it yields CASSFTGDHSNQPQHF.

This clone was seen only a few times. The J gene is TRBJ2-5, the V gene TRBV5-1, with D uncertain. The CDR3 totals 12 residues. The V end lost 1 base, the J end lost 2 bases, and 3 bases lay between the germline ends. From germline, CDR1 is SGHRS and CDR2 YFSETQ. CDR3 amino acids: CASSLLQETQYF. The CDR3 region has the DNA TGCGCCAGCAGCTTGCTGCAAGAGACCCAGTACTTC.

This clone was picked up one time. One end of the junction does not line up with germline, which may come from a read error. The chain employs TRBV20-1 and TRBJ2-7, with 10 positions matching TRBD1. Germline V gene data show CDR1 as DFQATT and CDR2 as SNEGSKA (reference sequence). The CDR3 has 10 residues. For the CDR3, the DNA is TGCAGTGCTAGAGGGACAGGGGGAGGCTTC. Protein product: CSARGTGGGF.

This chain connects TRBV11-3 to TRBJ2-5; 8 bases match TRBD2. CDR1 SGHNT and CDR2 YENEEA come from the germline V gene. The length of the CDR3 is 15 residues. Losses at the gene ends were 5 bases for V and 5 bases for J; bases not matched to a gene: 10. The CDR3 loop is CASSPGTRGGETQYF. The CDR3 DNA reads TGTGCCAGCAGCCCCGGGACTAGGGGGGGCGAGACCCAGTACTTC.

The gene calls are TRBV29-1 and TRBJ1-1; 7 nucleotides line up with TRBD1. In germline, CDR1 is SQVTM, CDR2 ANQGSEA. V lost 6 bases and J lost 1; bases outside the gene matches: 8. This CDR3 is built from 14 residues. CDR3 amino acids: CSVAKTGSNTEAFF. The CDR3 DNA is TGCAGCGTCGCGAAGACAGGGTCGAACACTGAAGCTTTCTTT. Filled out from reference TRBV29-1 and TRBJ1-1, the complete variable domain reads SAVISQKPSRDICQRGTSLTIQCQVDSQVTMMFWYRQQPGQSLTLIATANQGSEATYESGFVIDKFPISRPNLTFSTLTVSNMSPEDSSIYLCSVAKTGSNTEAFFGQGTRLTVV.

This clone was counted between two and nine times. This chain connects TRBV6-5 to TRBJ1-2; D is ambiguous. Trimming took off 2 bases at V and 4 bases at J, with 8 bases between the two ends. CDR1 and CDR2 from the germline V gene are MNHEY and SVGAGI. The CDR3 spans 13 residues. This CDR3 is CASSYGGFYGYTF. The CDR3 coding sequence is TGTGCCAGCAGTTACGGAGGGTTCTATGGCTACACCTTC.

This clone occurred once. This chain's CDR3 is CASSHRGPNEQFF. The CDR3 bases are TGTGCCAGCAGTCATCGGGGTCCCAATGAGCAGTTCTTC. The V and J genes are TRBV12-3 or TRBV12-4 and TRBJ2-1, with D tentatively TRBD2 (5 bases). V dropped 5 bases and J dropped 6 bases, with 11 bases sitting between them. This CDR3 spans 13 amino acids.

The chain couples TRBV18 to TRBJ1-1, with D perhaps matching TRBD1 (5 bases). This CDR3 contains 13 residues. V lost 5 bases and J 2 bases, leaving 9 bases between the germline ends. CDR1 is KGHSH, CDR2 LQKENI, per germline. The DNA of the CDR3 is TGTGCCAGCTCAACAGGTGCTAACACTGAAGCTTTCTTT. Translating gives CASSTGANTEAFF.

The chain joins TRBV5-6 to TRBJ2-1; 9 bases are shared with TRBD2. V gave up 2 bases and J gave up 6 bases; unmatched junction bases: 18. The germline V gene has CDR1 SGHDT and CDR2 YYEEEE. This CDR3 comprises 19 residues. The CDR3 DNA follows: TGTGCCAGCAGCTTTAGGGGCGGGGGGGAACTCCCGATCTTCAATGAGCAGTTCTTC. This translates into CASSFRGGGELPIFNEQFF. The full variable domain, its missing parts supplied by reference TRBV5-6 and TRBJ2-1, is DAGVTQSPTHLIKTRGQQVTLRCSPKSGHDTVSWYQQALGQGPQFIFQYYEEEERQRGNFPDRFSGHQFPNYSSELNVNALLLGDSALYLCASSFRGGGELPIFNEQFFGPGTRLTVL.

The chain couples TRBV4-2 to TRBJ1-4, with no clear D. The V end was cut by 1 base, the J end by 4 bases, with 10 bases between. Germline lookup yields CDR1 LGHNA and CDR2 YNFKEQ. The CDR3 loop spans 15 amino acids. In nucleotides, the CDR3 is TGTGCCAGCAGCCAAGTGGGTGGAGGTAATGAAAAACTGTTTTTT. Amino acids: CASSQVGGGNEKLFF.

V usage is TRBV7-9 and J usage is TRBJ1-6; the D gene is possibly TRBD1 (5 bases). Per the germline V gene, CDR1 is SEHNR and CDR2 is FQNEAQ (reference sequence). V lost 5 bases to trimming and J lost 7 bases, with 9 bases between them. CDR3 length: 13 amino acids. The chain's CDR3 is CASSDRPNSPLHF. The CDR3 coding sequence is TGTGCCAGCAGCGACAGACCCAATTCACCCCTCCACTTT.

This clone was counted between two and nine times. The chain links TRBV19 to TRBJ2-3; D possibly corresponds to TRBD2 (7 bases). This CDR3 spans 16 amino acids. V was clipped by 3 bases and J by 0 bases, with 13 bases between them. The germline V gene has CDR1 LNHDA and CDR2 SQIVND (reference sequence). The CDR3 protein is CASSIRSGTSTDTQYF. CDR3 DNA sequence: TGTGCCAGTAGTATTCGGAGCGGGACAAGCACAGATACGCAGTATTTT.

V usage is TRBV18 and J usage is TRBJ1-6; 8 bases fit TRBD1. This CDR3 has 14 amino acids. V trimming: 6 bases; J trimming: 14 bases; junction bases outside the gene matches: 12. Germline lookup yields CDR1 KGHSH and CDR2 LQKENI. The CDR3 loop reads CASSHQDRAQSLHF. CDR3 bases: TGTGCCAGCTCTCACCAGGACAGGGCACAGTCCCTCCACTTT.

V is TRBV24-1 and J is TRBJ1-2; the match to TRBD1 covers 8 bases. With V trimmed by 7 bases and J by 8 bases, 5 bases remained unmatched. CDR1 KGHDR and CDR2 SFDVKD come from the germline V gene. This CDR3 contains 12 residues. The CDR3 region has the DNA TGTGCCACCAGCCAGGGGGCGTCAGGCTACACCTTC. Encoded protein: CATSQGASGYTF.

V and J are TRBV28 and TRBJ1-1; a possible D gene is TRBD1 (5 bases). Germline V gene data show CDR1 as MDHEN and CDR2 as SYDVKM. The CDR3 is 15 amino acids. V was pared by 6 bases and J by 0 bases, with 14 bases between. The CDR3 nucleotides read TGTGCCAGCAGCCCCCAGGGAATCATGAACACTGAAGCTTTCTTT. Translated: CASSPQGIMNTEAFF.

The chain recombines TRBV20-1 with TRBJ1-2; the D is unclear. Germline assignment: CDR1 DFQATT and CDR2 SNEGSKA (reference sequence). V was shortened by 7 bases and J by 5 bases, with 8 bases between the two germline ends. CDR3 size: 10 residues. CDR3 loop: CSVEHYGYTF. Here the CDR3 DNA reads TGCAGTGTCGAACATTATGGCTACACCTTC.

As to this clone: A read error may produce the germline difference seen at one junction end. This chain joins TRBV7-7 and TRBJ2-1; TRBD1 agrees at 11 bases. CDR1 is SSHAT and CDR2 is FNYEAQ in the germline V gene (reference sequence). This CDR3 is 16 amino acids long. The DNA for the CDR3 is TGTGCTAGCAGCTTAGGTTTTGGACAGGGGGCAAATGAGCAGTTCTTC. Translation: CASSLGFGQGANEQFF.

The V and J genes are TRBV7-9 and TRBJ1-5; D is undetermined. This CDR3 region has 13 residues. V was trimmed by 5 bases and J by 7 bases, leaving 12 bases between them. In germline, CDR1 is SEHNR, CDR2 FQNEAQ (reference sequence). Here the CDR3 DNA reads TGTGCCAGCAGCGAGTTTGGAGACCAGCCCCAGCATTTT. Translation: CASSEFGDQPQHF.

V gene TRBV5-1 combines with J gene TRBJ2-5, with 10 nucleotides matching TRBD2. Germline V gene data show CDR1 as SGHRS and CDR2 as YFSETQ. The CDR3 loop spans 17 amino acids. Losses at the gene ends were 0 bases for V and 5 bases for J; bases not matched to a gene: 10. The CDR3 coding sequence is TGCGCCAGCAGCTTGGGCCTCGTCACTAGCGGGGTCGAGACCCAGTACTTC. Its protein product is CASSLGLVTSGVETQYF.

The V gene is TRBV2, the J gene TRBJ1-4; 8 bases agree with TRBD1. From germline, CDR1 is SNHLY and CDR2 FYNNEI. The CDR3 is made up of 15 amino acids. Unmatched junction bases numbered 6, after V lost 5 bases and J lost 4 bases. CDR3 sequence: CASSPDRGNNEKLFF. The CDR3 nucleotides read TGTGCCAGCAGTCCTGACAGGGGAAATAATGAAAAACTGTTTTTT. Full variable domain (remainder filled in from reference TRBV2 and TRBJ1-4): EPEVTQTPSHQVTQMGQEVILRCVPISNHLYFYWYRQILGQKVEFLVSFYNNEISEKSEIFDDQFSVERPDGSNFTLKIRSTKLEDSAMYFCASSPDRGNNEKLFFGSGTQLSVL.

V is TRBV7-2 and J is TRBJ2-3, with 8 bases identical to TRBD2. Germline V gives CDR1 SGHTA, CDR2 FQGNSA. The trim removed 5 bases at V and 2 bases at J, leaving 9 bases unmatched. The CDR3 runs to 16 residues. CDR3 amino acids: CASSTSGTRNTDTQYF. In DNA form, the CDR3 reads TGTGCCAGCAGCACATCCGGGACTAGAAACACAGATACGCAGTATTTT. The variable domain in full, with the rest retrieved from reference TRBV7-2 and TRBJ2-3, is GAGVSQSPSNKVTEKGKDVELRCDPISGHTALYWYRQSLGQGLEFLIYFQGNSAPDKSGLPSDRFSAERTGGSVSTLTIQRTQQEDSAVYLCASSTSGTRNTDTQYFGPGTRLTVL.

The rearrangement links TRBV5-1 to TRBJ2-4, with 9 nucleotides matching TRBD1. V dropped 0 bases and J dropped 8; count of bases not matched to a gene: 9. Germline V CDR1 and CDR2: SGHRS, YFSETQ. The CDR3 totals 16 residues. The CDR3, as DNA: TGCGCCAGCAGCTTGGTACAGGGGGCGGTAGGGGACATTCAGTACTTC. Protein product: CASSLVQGAVGDIQYF.

V and J are TRBV3-1 (or the pseudogene TRBV3-2) and TRBJ2-5, with TRBD2 identical over 12 bases. The CDR3 sequence is 15 residues long. CDR1 LGHDT and CDR2 YNNKEL come from the germline V gene (reference sequence). The trim removed 4 bases at V and 5 bases at J, leaving 5 bases unmatched. The CDR3 reads CASSPQTSGSETQYF. The CDR3 bases are TGTGCCAGCAGCCCACAGACTAGCGGGAGTGAGACCCAGTACTTC.

J is TRBJ2-1 and V is TRBV7-2; the D gene is possibly TRBD2 (6 bases). V was shortened by 5 bases and J by 7 bases, with 15 bases between the two germline ends. This CDR3 contains 14 residues. The germline V gene encodes CDR1 SGHTA and CDR2 FQGNSA. DNA for the CDR3: TGTGCCAGCAGCCCCGAAGCGGGTTGGAATGAGCAGTTCTTC. Amino acids: CASSPEAGWNEQFF.